The clone carrying this T cell receptor beta chain was recorded once. Authors' methods: Reference gene primer amplification gave estimated nucleated cell counts. Profiled with immunoSEQ multiplex PCR; TCRdb holds only in-frame clones, not every one. V and J calls and clone size are as listed in that table; D and trimming were resolved from the DNA. Among about 300,000 clones, about nine tenths were seen once, and the ten largest hold about 5.2%. This sample is drawn from a study of blood T cell repertoires in COVID-19. Study as a whole: T cells, B-cell-depleted T cells, or PBMCs supplied cDNA or gDNA.

Cohort placement rested on clinical history that participants reported themselves. Donors in Cohort 3 counted as recovered after two negative PCRs, clearance, or symptom resolution. From germline, CDR1 is SGHRS and CDR2 YFSETQ. V lost 0 bases, J lost 6 bases, and 10 bases lay in between. This CDR3 region has 15 residues. Sequencing was carried out using PBMCs or T cells enriched from blood (not recorded which). This TCR came from a man between 60 and 75 years old who had recovered from COVID-19. The V and J genes are TRBV5-1 and TRBJ1-6; a weak D match, TRBD1 (6 bases). The CDR3 spells CASSLDRVSNSPLHF. CDR3 in DNA: TGCGCCAGCAGCTTGGACAGGGTCTCTAATTCACCCCTCCACTTT.